This is a list of T cell receptor beta chains from one sample in a study of regulatory T cells in long-lasting Graves disease. MiXCR, run by TCRdb on the multiplex PCR reads, gives a single entry per CDR3 protein. The sample holds about 470,000 distinct CDR3 sequences, under 15% seen once. The same specimen was also included in a second study, on T cells in Graves' hyperthyroidism and ophthalmopathy.

The material sequenced was peripheral blood mononuclear cells (PBMCs), taken at new diagnosis, from a patient treated with antithyroid drugs. The receptors were gathered from a woman younger than 45 with Graves disease. Both conserved end residues are part of each CDR3. A D gene is named only where the DNA matches it firmly. Where a row states a size, it is once, few, many or the class of an expanded clone; other rows omit it.

abundance	d_gene	v_gene	j_gene	CDR3aa	CDR3nt
few	TRBD2	TRBV4-1	TRBJ2-2	CASSGTRHPGTGELFF	TGCGCCAGCAGCGGGACTAGGCATCCGGGCACCGGGGAGCTGTTTTTT
NA	NA	TRBV15	TRBJ2-2	CATSRVDGPGELFF	TGTGCCACCAGCAGAGTAGACGGTCCCGGGGAGCTGTTTTTT
many	TRBD2	TRBV12-3/TRBV12-4	TRBJ2-7	CASSFELGGVTSYEQYF	TGTGCCAGCAGTTTCGAACTGGGGGGGGTCACATCCTACGAGCAGTACTTC
many	NA	TRBV3-1	TRBJ1-5	CASSPSGGQEQHF	TGTGCCAGCAGCCCCTCCGGCGGCCAGGAACAGCATTTT
few	TRBD1	TRBV19	TRBJ2-5	CASSQDRAYQETQYF	TGTGCCAGTAGCCAAGACAGGGCCTACCAAGAGACCCAGTACTTC
few	NA	TRBV5-1	TRBJ2-5	CASRGGLGQTIKYQETQYF	TGCGCCAGCAGGGGAGGATTAGGACAAACTATTAAGTACCAAGAGACCCAGTACTTC
many	TRBD2	TRBV6-1	TRBJ2-7	CASSEGASGSAEQYF	TGTGCCAGCAGTGAAGGGGCTAGCGGGAGCGCCGAGCAGTACTTC
many	TRBD2	TRBV27	TRBJ2-1	CASTSPIAGGPHNEQFF	TGTGCCAGCACCTCCCCCATTGCGGGAGGGCCCCACAATGAGCAGTTCTTC
NA	TRBD2	TRBV28	TRBJ2-7	CASSSPELAAYEQYF	TGTGCCAGCAGTTCCCCCGAGCTAGCGGCCTACGAGCAGTACTTC
many	TRBD1	TRBV6-5	TRBJ2-7	CASSYVGVMGTVLEQYF	TGTGCCAGCAGTTACGTGGGGGTTATGGGGACAGTACTCGAGCAGTACTTC
few	TRBD1	TRBV5-1	TRBJ2-7	CASSPQGAENEQYF	TGCGCCAGCAGCCCACAGGGGGCTGAGAACGAGCAGTACTTC
few	NA	TRBV25-1	TRBJ2-1	CASSAIRRGGGYNEQFF	TGTGCCAGCAGTGCCATTAGGAGGGGAGGGGGATACAATGAGCAGTTCTTC
few	NA	TRBV5-1	TRBJ2-2	CASSLGSSPTGELFF	TGCGCCAGCAGCTTGGGGTCTTCACCGACCGGGGAGCTGTTTTTT
NA	TRBD1	TRBV3-1	TRBJ2-7	CASSRDSATYEQYF	TGTGCCAGTAGCAGGGACAGTGCCACATACGAGCAGTACTTC
many	TRBD2	TRBV12-3/TRBV12-4	TRBJ2-4	CASTLEGTSGSRVNIQYF	TGTGCCAGCACCCTAGAAGGGACTAGCGGGAGTAGGGTAAACATTCAGTACTTC
many	NA	TRBV12-3/TRBV12-4	TRBJ2-1	CASSSSGAGRNEQFF	TGTGCCAGCAGTTCTTCCGGGGCAGGGAGGAATGAGCAGTTCTTC
many	TRBD2	TRBV2	TRBJ2-5	CASIQRLAVTPGQETQYF	TGTGCCAGCATTCAAAGACTAGCGGTAACCCCCGGGCAAGAGACCCAGTACTTC